These 9 T cell receptor beta chains came from one sample sequenced in a study of blood T cell repertoires in COVID-19. Repertoires were generated with immunoSEQ multiplex PCR, while TCRdb's copy carries only in-frame clones and drops some. The sample consists of about 150,000 clones, 70% to 90% of them appearing once. Material for sequencing was PBMCs or T cells enriched from blood (not recorded which). The receptors come from a middle-aged man who had recovered from COVID-19.

V and J are TRBV7-2 and TRBJ2-2; perhaps TRBD2 as D (5 bases). The CDR3 covers 13 residues. The V gene lost 5 bases and the J gene lost 4 bases, with 8 bases spanning the gap. The germline gives CDR1 SGHTA, CDR2 FQGNSA. The CDR3 DNA reads as TGTGCCAGCAGCGGGAGACGCACCGGGGAGCTGTTTTTT. Its protein is CASSGRRTGELFF.

The chain joins TRBV4-3 to TRBJ2-7; 14 nucleotides agree with TRBD2. CDR3 length: 16 residues. Germline V gene data show CDR1 as LGHNA and CDR2 as YSLEER. The V gene end was trimmed by 1 base and the J gene end by 3 bases; junction bases not matched to a gene: 2. CDR3 residues: CASSQVGLAGGYEQYF. Written as DNA, the CDR3 is TGCGCCAGCAGCCAAGTCGGACTAGCGGGAGGCTACGAGCAGTACTTC.

This chain connects TRBV18 to TRBJ1-6; no firm D call. The V and J ends lost 2 bases and 6 bases respectively, with 8 bases between them. From germline, CDR1 is KGHSH and CDR2 LQKENI. The CDR3 has 14 residues. Here the CDR3 reads CASSPYTANSPLHF. The CDR3 DNA reads as TGTGCCAGCTCACCATACACAGCTAATTCACCCCTCCACTTT.

The CDR3 spells CASSLAVNTGELFF. DNA for the CDR3: TGCGCCAGCAGCTTGGCAGTGAACACCGGGGAGCTGTTTTTT. The chain uses TRBV5-1 and TRBJ2-2; D is unclear. This CDR3 comprises 14 residues. The germline V gene encodes CDR1 SGHRS and CDR2 YFSETQ. The V end was cut by 0 bases, the J end by 1 base, with 4 bases between. Based on the CDR3 plus reference TRBV5-1 and TRBJ2-2, the full variable domain is KAGVTQTPRYLIKTRGQQVTLSCSPISGHRSVSWYQQTPGQGLQFLFEYFSETQRNKGNFPGRFSGRQFSNSRSEMNVSTLELGDSALYLCASSLAVNTGELFFGEGSRLTVL.

The V gene is TRBV7-2, the J gene TRBJ2-7; unclear D gene. This CDR3 comprises 12 residues. Germline lookup yields CDR1 SGHTA and CDR2 FQGNSA. The V end lost 4 bases, the J end lost 3 bases, and 7 bases lay between the germline ends. The CDR3 reads CASSSRGYEQYF. CDR3 in DNA: TGTGCCAGCAGCTCCCGAGGCTACGAGCAGTACTTC.

The chain couples TRBV28 to TRBJ2-4, with TRBD1 identical over 10 bases. The CDR3 loop spans 15 amino acids. Germline trimming cut 10 bases from V and 11 bases from J; bases unmatched to any gene: 17. Germline CDR1 reads MDHEN; CDR2 reads SYDVKM. CDR3: CATLKPGQGSQLQYF. Here the CDR3 DNA reads TGTGCCACCCTGAAGCCGGGACAGGGGTCCCAGCTTCAGTACTTC. The full variable domain, with the rest looked up from reference TRBV28 and TRBJ2-4, is DVKVTQSSRYLVKRTGEKVFLECVQDMDHENMFWYRQDPGLGLRLIYFSYDVKMKEKGDIPEGYSVSREKKERFSLILESASTNQTSMYLCATLKPGQGSQLQYFGAGTRLSVL.

The chain recombines TRBV7-2 with TRBJ1-5; D remains ambiguous. V dropped 2 bases and J dropped 1 base, with 9 bases sitting between them. Germline V gives CDR1 SGHTA, CDR2 FQGNSA. This CDR3 is built from 15 residues. In nucleotides, the CDR3 is TGTGCCAGCAGCTTATCTAGGTTAAGCAATCAGCCCCAGCATTTT. The encoded protein is CASSLSRLSNQPQHF.

The chain uses TRBV10-3 and TRBJ2-3; the match to TRBD1 covers 9 bases. The V gene's germline CDR1 is ENHRY and CDR2 SYGVKD. The J segment lost 3 bases and the V segment lost 5 bases, leaving 6 bases of the junction unmatched. This CDR3 is 15 amino acids long. Here the CDR3 reads CAISNGQGTTDTQYF. The CDR3 region has the DNA TGTGCCATCAGTAACGGACAGGGGACGACAGATACGCAGTATTTT.

The chain is built from TRBV28 and TRBJ2-7, with 8 bases aligning to TRBD1. CDR1 and CDR2 (germline): MDHEN, SYDVKM. The CDR3 is 16 residues long. V was pared by 6 bases and J by 0 bases, with 10 bases of the junction left unmatched. The CDR3 DNA reads as TGTGCCAGCAGGCCATATAGGACAGGGCCCTCCTACGAGCAGTACTTC. It translates to CASRPYRTGPSYEQYF.